The 19 T cell receptor beta chains given below trace back to one sample, sequenced in a study of blood T cell repertoires in COVID-19. Some clones are missing from TCRdb's copy, which holds only in-frame ones; the method was immunoSEQ multiplex PCR. The sample has approximately 400,000 clones, 90% to 95% seen once. Sample: PBMCs or T cells enriched from blood (not recorded which). The origin of the receptors is a woman aged 40 to 50 who had been exposed to COVID-19.

This rearrangement joins TRBV11-3 to TRBJ2-3; TRBD2 might be the D (5 bases). Germline V gene lookup returns CDR1 SGHNT and CDR2 YENEEA. This CDR3 is 16 amino acids long. The V and J ends lost 2 bases and 3 bases respectively, with 15 bases between them. The CDR3: CASSLRLAAMTDTQYF. The CDR3 coding sequence is TGTGCCAGCAGCTTAAGGCTAGCCGCGATGACAGATACGCAGTATTTT.

The chain joins TRBV7-6 to TRBJ1-2; 7 bases fit TRBD1. The CDR3 is 14 residues long. The V gene end was trimmed by 5 bases and the J gene end by 7 bases; junction bases not matched to a gene: 10. Germline values: CDR1 SGHVS, CDR2 FNYEAQ. The CDR3, as DNA: TGTGCCAGCAGCCGAAGAACAGGGGAGAGTGGCTACACCTTC. This encodes CASSRRTGESGYTF.

This sequence joins TRBV10-1 and TRBJ2-1; tentatively, D is TRBD1 (6 bases). CDR3 size: 13 residues. V was shortened by 4 bases and J by 6 bases, with 10 bases between the two germline ends. Germline V gives CDR1 WNHNN, CDR2 SYGVQD (reference sequence). CDR3 nucleotides: TGCGCCAGCAGTGGGGGACATCTCAATGAGCAGTTCTTC. This gives the protein CASSGGHLNEQFF.

Remarks on this clone: At one boundary the junction diverges from the germline segment, which might be a read error. This rearrangement joins TRBV7-3 to TRBJ1-1, with D hard to call. Looked up from germline, CDR1 is SGHTA and CDR2 is FQGTGA. The CDR3 is 14 amino acids. CDR3 in amino acids: CASSLTAWTTEAFF. The CDR3 DNA reads as TGTGCCAGCAGCCTAACCGCATGGACTACTGAAGCTTTCTTT. Complete variable domain (other parts from reference TRBV7-3 and TRBJ1-1): GAGVSQTPSNKVTEKGKYVELRCDPISGHTALYWYRQSLGQGPEFLIYFQGTGAADDSGLPNDRFFAVRPEGSVSTLKIQRTERGDSAVYLCASSLTAWTTEAFFGQGTRLTVV.

The CDR3 here is CSVGDTEAFF. In nucleotides, the CDR3 is TGCAGCGTTGGCGACACTGAAGCTTTCTTT. The chain links TRBV29-1 to TRBJ1-1; no clear D. Germline assignment: CDR1 SQVTM and CDR2 ANQGSEA. This CDR3 spans 10 amino acids. Trimming stripped 4 bases from V and 3 bases from J, with 3 bases between. The full variable domain, with the rest looked up from reference TRBV29-1 and TRBJ1-1, is SAVISQKPSRDICQRGTSLTIQCQVDSQVTMMFWYRQQPGQSLTLIATANQGSEATYESGFVIDKFPISRPNLTFSTLTVSNMSPEDSSIYLCSVGDTEAFFGQGTRLTVV.

The chain has TRBV30 and TRBJ1-2; TRBD1 aligns across 10 bases. CDR3 length: 12 amino acids. The germline gives CDR1 GTSNPN, CDR2 SVGIG (reference sequence). With 4 bases clipped from V and 6 bases from J, the junction kept 2 bases outside the gene matches. The CDR3 coding sequence is TGTGCCTGGACGGGACAGGGGAATGGCTACACCTTC. This sequence encodes CAWTGQGNGYTF.

The V call is TRBV2, the J call TRBJ1-1, with D perhaps matching TRBD1 (6 bases). The CDR3 totals 15 residues. CDR1 SNHLY and CDR2 FYNNEI come from the germline V gene. Trimming stripped 8 bases from V and 1 base from J, with 17 bases between. The DNA for the CDR3 is TGTGCCAGCTTTGGGGGCCTTTTAGAGAACACTGAAGCTTTCTTT. Translating gives CASFGGLLENTEAFF.

The CDR3 coding sequence is TGTGCCAGCAGCCCGGAGACAGGGAGGATAAGCGGTAATTCACCCCTCCACTTT. It translates to CASSPETGRISGNSPLHF. The rearrangement uses TRBV7-9 and TRBJ1-6; 7 bases align to TRBD1. Germline V lookup: CDR1 SEHNR, CDR2 FQNEAQ (reference sequence). V dropped 5 bases and J dropped 6; count of bases not matched to a gene: 16. The CDR3 covers 18 residues. The whole variable domain, filled in from reference TRBV7-9 and TRBJ1-6, reads DTGVSQNPRHKITKRGQNVTFRCDPISEHNRLYWYRQTLGQGPEFLTYFQNEAQLEKSRLLSDRFSAERPKGSFSTLEIQRTEQGDSAMYLCASSPETGRISGNSPLHFGNGTRLTVT.

The J gene is TRBJ1-5, the V gene TRBV15; D possibly corresponds to TRBD1 (6 bases). V was pared by 4 bases and J by 4 bases, with 20 bases between. Germline loops: CDR1 LNHNV, CDR2 YYDKDF (reference sequence). The CDR3 consists of 17 residues. The DNA for the CDR3 is TGTGCCACCAGCACGAGAGACTACAGGGTGCAAAATCAGCCCCAGCATTTT. Translating gives CATSTRDYRVQNQPQHF.

This clone was seen once. The chain combines TRBV7-8 with TRBJ2-7, with 9 bases that match TRBD2. The CDR3 is 21 amino acids. Germline lookup yields CDR1 SGHVS and CDR2 FQNEAQ. The trim removed 0 bases at V and 2 bases at J, leaving 20 bases unmatched. The DNA for the CDR3 is TGTGCCAGCAGCTTAGCGCGAGCTCCGGACGGGGTAGCGGGGGAAACCTACGAGCAGTACTTC. Translation: CASSLARAPDGVAGETYEQYF.

This clone was picked up many times. This chain connects TRBV4-3 to TRBJ2-1; TRBD2 matches at 13 bases. With V trimmed by 1 base and J by 6 bases, 6 bases remained unmatched. In germline, CDR1 is LGHNA, CDR2 YSLEER. This CDR3 has 17 amino acids. This CDR3 reads CASSQASGTSGANEQFF. In DNA form, the CDR3 reads TGCGCCAGCAGCCAAGCGTCCGGGACTAGCGGGGCCAATGAGCAGTTCTTC.

The J gene is TRBJ1-1, the V gene TRBV10-2; 7 positions match TRBD1. The V segment lost 5 bases and the J segment 6 bases; nucleotides outside the gene matches: 9. CDR3 length equals 14 residues. The germline CDR1 and CDR2 sequences are WSHSY and SAAADI. CDR3 coding DNA: TGCGCCAGCAGTTCCGGGACAGTGTCTTCTGAAGCTTTCTTT. Translating gives CASSSGTVSSEAFF.

The chain uses TRBV19 and TRBJ1-1; D possibly corresponds to TRBD1 (5 bases). The V gene lost 1 base and the J gene lost 1 base, with 10 bases spanning the gap. In germline, CDR1 is LNHDA, CDR2 SQIVND (reference sequence). This CDR3 has 15 residues. The CDR3 protein is CASSIGQTRNTEAFF. In DNA, the CDR3 is TGTGCCAGTAGTATAGGACAGACGAGGAACACTGAAGCTTTCTTT.

The chain couples TRBV29-1 to TRBJ1-2; weak D call: TRBD1 (6 bases). Germline V gene data show CDR1 as SQVTM and CDR2 as ANQGSEA. This CDR3 spans 14 amino acids. V was shortened by 3 bases and J by 8 bases, with 19 bases between the two germline ends. Here the CDR3 reads CSVETGAGSGGYTF. The CDR3 bases are TGCAGCGTTGAGACAGGCGCTGGGTCTGGGGGCTACACCTTC.

The chain employs TRBV10-1 and TRBJ2-1; 11 positions agree with TRBD2. V lost 6 bases to trimming and J lost 0 bases; unmatched junction nucleotides: 13. The CDR3 totals 19 residues. CDR1 WNHNN and CDR2 SYGVQD come from the germline V gene (reference sequence). CDR3 bases: TGCGCCAGCAGACGGAGACTAGCGGGAATCTCAAGCTCCTACAATGAGCAGTTCTTC. It translates to CASRRRLAGISSSYNEQFF.

This clone was picked up one time. The chain recombines TRBV19 with TRBJ2-1; 7 bases map to TRBD2. Per the germline V gene, CDR1 is LNHDA and CDR2 is SQIVND (reference sequence). CDR3 length: 15 amino acids. With 5 bases clipped from V and 3 bases from J, the junction kept 7 bases outside the gene matches. The CDR3 DNA reads as TGTGCCAGTAGTGTAGCGGGTAAGCGCTACAATGAGCAGTTCTTC. This codes for CASSVAGKRYNEQFF.

The rearrangement links TRBV5-6 to TRBJ1-2, with TRBD1 matching over 8 bases. This CDR3 spans 14 amino acids. With 4 bases clipped from V and 5 bases from J, the junction kept 7 bases outside the gene matches. Germline loops: CDR1 SGHDT, CDR2 YYEEEE. DNA of the CDR3: TGTGCCAGCAGCACGCAGGGGGCGAGGTATGGCTACACCTTC. It yields the protein CASSTQGARYGYTF.

J is TRBJ1-5 and V is TRBV2; 7 nucleotides match TRBD1. J lost 7 bases, V lost 6 bases, and 9 bases had no gene match. The CDR3 totals 14 residues. CDR1 and CDR2 (germline): SNHLY, FYNNEI. CDR3 loop: CASSGQDSRQPQHF. The CDR3, as DNA: TGTGCCAGCAGCGGACAGGATTCGAGGCAGCCCCAGCATTTT.

This chain links TRBV29-1 with TRBJ2-2; possibly TRBD1 for D (5 bases). Germline V gene sequence: CDR1 SQVTM, CDR2 ANQGSEA. V was clipped by 4 bases and J by 4 bases, with 7 bases between them. This CDR3 spans 12 amino acids. The CDR3 region has the DNA TGCAGCGTTGCTAGGGGCACCGGGGAGCTGTTTTTT. It specifies CSVARGTGELFF.